The sample holds a few counts of the clone carrying this T cell receptor (beta chain). Its antigen is unidentified. Drawing of peripheral blood yielded about 9.7 milliliters from each donor. The authors extracted at least 6 micrograms of total RNA per sample. This specimen comes from a study of blood T cells in healthy people across ages. Broader study findings: The recorded TCR beta diversity per million T cells decreased in a roughly linear manner with age. Researchers deemed the diversity estimates from one million T cells underestimates.

V was cut by 0 bases and J by 6 bases, with 12 bases left in between. The CDR3 runs to 15 residues. Germline CDR1 SGHTA, CDR2 FQGNSA. The use of a sample-barcoded 5' primer and a J-beta primer mix characterized a second PCR of roughly 6 to 11 cycles. TCRdb recomputed calls from the 5' RACE reads with MiXCR, one row per CDR3 protein. This repertoire shows roughly 700,000 distinct CDR3 sequences, more than 40% found once; its top ten account for around a third. The sample consisted of blood. This sequence originates from a woman between 55 and 75 years old in good health. This chain connects TRBV7-2 to TRBJ2-1; a possible D gene is TRBD2 (5 bases). Here the CDR3 reads CASSLAFGKRNEQFF. Written as DNA, the CDR3 is TGTGCCAGCAGCTTAGCTTTCGGGAAGCGCAATGAGCAGTTCTTC.